This T cell receptor (beta chain) was observed in a study of cytomegalovirus exposure and HLA in healthy donors. Study findings and constraints: Reportedly, diagnosis of cytomegalovirus status by the classifier showed high specificity and sensitivity.

The CDR3 contains 12 residues. V dropped 2 bases and J dropped 7 bases, with 5 bases sitting between them. Germline assignment: CDR1 KGHSH and CDR2 LQKENI. The PCR used 60 Vbeta and 13 Jbeta primers. Profiled with immunoSEQ multiplex PCR; TCRdb holds only in-frame clones, not every one. The sample includes 65,000 to 85,000 clones, roughly 83% seen only once; the top ten take 2% to 2.5%. Remarks on this clone: The antigen remains undetermined.

The sample was PBMCs. The V gene is TRBV18, the J gene TRBJ2-2; D uncertain. The source of this sequence is a woman aged 50 to 60 in good health and CMV-seronegative. In DNA, the CDR3 is TGTGCCAGCTCACCATCCAGCGGGGAGCTGTTTTTT. Encoded protein: CASSPSSGELFF.